This T cell receptor beta chain was sequenced in a study of shared clonotypes between healthy human individuals. Study-level information: Per donor, CD8 memory used one plate, CD8 naive used two, CD4 memory used three and CD4 naive used three. Whole-study findings and limits: Clonotypes that were shared across a few donors made up around 5% of naive CD4 clonotypes.

The study enrolled healthy HIV-negative adults without recent acute infections or vaccinations as donors. The CD4+ fraction was divided into a CD45RA+ naive subset and a CD45RA-negative memory subset. V was pared by 1 base and J by 2 bases, with 5 bases between. This CDR3 is 12 amino acids long. Germline V gives CDR1 SQVTM, CDR2 ANQGSEA. A remark on this clone: Its antigen is as yet unknown.

TCRdb's copy holds only in-frame clones and misses some; the assay was immunoSEQ multiplex PCR. Of about 2.4 million clones in the sample, approximately 93% were seen once. The rearrangement uses TRBV29-1 and TRBJ2-5; D call uncertain. The sequencing sample was made of naive CD4+ T cells from PBMCs. Subset indicated: CD45RA+ positively selected. The clonotype comes from a man aged 18 to 29 in good health. Some clones in this sample may be carry-over from other donors' samples. This CDR3 reads CSVEGLQETQYF. In nucleotides, the CDR3 is TGCAGCGTTGAAGGGCTGCAAGAGACCCAGTACTTC.